The following is a T cell receptor (beta chain) sequence with its context. Its antigen is unidentified. The data stem from a study of siplizumab effects on memory and regulatory T cells. General study results and limits: Assignment of a naive or memory phenotype failed for roughly 80-97% of the proliferating CD4+ or CD8+ clones. Both greater diversity than memory cells and a major contribution to the alloresponse seemed to characterize naive T cells. Proliferating siplizumab-culture Tregs lacked confirmation of suppressive function.

Measured with immunoSEQ multiplex PCR; TCRdb has only the in-frame clones, and not every one. Of about 120,000 clones listed, roughly 94% are singletons. The sequenced sample consisted of non-Treg CD4+ T cells sorted from blood. This TCR derives from a human donor in good health.

CDR3 amino acids: CASSLAWGGEGEAFF. CDR3 in DNA: TGCGCCAGCAGCTTGGCCTGGGGGGGCGAAGGCGAAGCTTTCTTT. The chain has TRBV5-1 and TRBJ1-1; possibly TRBD1 for D (6 bases). Germline lookup yields CDR1 SGHRS and CDR2 YFSETQ. V lost 0 bases to trimming and J lost 8 bases, with 17 bases between them. CDR3 length: 15 residues.